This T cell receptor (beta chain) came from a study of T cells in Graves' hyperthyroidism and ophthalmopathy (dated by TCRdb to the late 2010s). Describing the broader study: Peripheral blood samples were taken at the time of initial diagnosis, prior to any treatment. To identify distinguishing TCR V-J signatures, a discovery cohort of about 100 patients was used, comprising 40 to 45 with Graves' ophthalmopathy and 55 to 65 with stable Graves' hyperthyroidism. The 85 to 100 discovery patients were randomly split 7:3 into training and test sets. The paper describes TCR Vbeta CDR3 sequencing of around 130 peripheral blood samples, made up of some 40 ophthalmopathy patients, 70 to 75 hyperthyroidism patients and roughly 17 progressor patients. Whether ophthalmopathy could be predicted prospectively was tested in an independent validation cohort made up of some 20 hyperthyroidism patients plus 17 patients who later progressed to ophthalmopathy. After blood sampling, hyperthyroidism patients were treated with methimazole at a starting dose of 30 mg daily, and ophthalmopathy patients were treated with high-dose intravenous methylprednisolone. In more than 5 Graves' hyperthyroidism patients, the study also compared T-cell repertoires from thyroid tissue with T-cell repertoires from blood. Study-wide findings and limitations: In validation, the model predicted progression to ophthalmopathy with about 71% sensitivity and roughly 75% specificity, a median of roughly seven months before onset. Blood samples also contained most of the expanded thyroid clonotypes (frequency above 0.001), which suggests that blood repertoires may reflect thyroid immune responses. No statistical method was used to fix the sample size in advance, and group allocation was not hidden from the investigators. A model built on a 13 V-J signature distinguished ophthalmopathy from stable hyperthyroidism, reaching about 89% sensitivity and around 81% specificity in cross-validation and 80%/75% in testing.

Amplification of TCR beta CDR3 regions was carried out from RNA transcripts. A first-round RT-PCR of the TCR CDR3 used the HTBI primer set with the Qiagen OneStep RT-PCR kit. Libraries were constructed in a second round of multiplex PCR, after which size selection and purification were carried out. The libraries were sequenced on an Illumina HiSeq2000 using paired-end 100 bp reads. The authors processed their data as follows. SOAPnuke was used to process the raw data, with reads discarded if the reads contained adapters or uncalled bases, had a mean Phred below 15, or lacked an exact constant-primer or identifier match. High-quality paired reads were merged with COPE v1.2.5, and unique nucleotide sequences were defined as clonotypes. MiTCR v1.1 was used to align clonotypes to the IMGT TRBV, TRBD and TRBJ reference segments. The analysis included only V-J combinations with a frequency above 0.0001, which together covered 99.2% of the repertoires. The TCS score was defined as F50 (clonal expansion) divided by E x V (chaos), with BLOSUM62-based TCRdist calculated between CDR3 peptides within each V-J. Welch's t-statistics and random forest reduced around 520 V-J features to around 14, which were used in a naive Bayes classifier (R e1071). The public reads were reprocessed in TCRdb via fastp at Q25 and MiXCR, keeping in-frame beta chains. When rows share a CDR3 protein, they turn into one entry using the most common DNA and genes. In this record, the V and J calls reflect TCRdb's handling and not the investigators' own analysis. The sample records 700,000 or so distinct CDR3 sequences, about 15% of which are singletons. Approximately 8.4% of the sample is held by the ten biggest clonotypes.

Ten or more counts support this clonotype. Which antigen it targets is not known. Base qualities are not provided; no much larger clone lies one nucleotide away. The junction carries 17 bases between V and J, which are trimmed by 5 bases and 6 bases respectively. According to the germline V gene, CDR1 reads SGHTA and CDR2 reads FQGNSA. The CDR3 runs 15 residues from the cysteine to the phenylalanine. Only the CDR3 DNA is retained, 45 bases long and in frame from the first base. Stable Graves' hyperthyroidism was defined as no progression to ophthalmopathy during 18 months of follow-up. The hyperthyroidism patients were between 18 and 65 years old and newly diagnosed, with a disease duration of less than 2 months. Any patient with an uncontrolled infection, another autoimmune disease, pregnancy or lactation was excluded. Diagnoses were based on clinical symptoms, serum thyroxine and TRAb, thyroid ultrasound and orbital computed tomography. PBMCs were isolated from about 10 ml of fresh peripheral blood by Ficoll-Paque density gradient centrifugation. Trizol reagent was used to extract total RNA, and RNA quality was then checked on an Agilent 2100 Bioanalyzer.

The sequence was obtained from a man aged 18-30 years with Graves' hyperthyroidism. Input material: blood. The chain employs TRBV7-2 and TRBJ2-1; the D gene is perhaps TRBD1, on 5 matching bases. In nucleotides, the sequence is TGTGCCAGCAGCCTTGTTGGGGTTCAGGGCAATGAGCAGTTCTTC. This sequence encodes CASSLVGVQGNEQFF. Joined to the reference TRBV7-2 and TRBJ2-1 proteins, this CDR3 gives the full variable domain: GAGVSQSPSNKVTEKGKDVELRCDPISGHTALYWYRQSLGQGLEFLIYFQGNSAPDKSGLPSDRFSAERTGGSVSTLTIQRTQQEDSAVYLCASSLVGVQGNEQFFGPGTRLTVL.